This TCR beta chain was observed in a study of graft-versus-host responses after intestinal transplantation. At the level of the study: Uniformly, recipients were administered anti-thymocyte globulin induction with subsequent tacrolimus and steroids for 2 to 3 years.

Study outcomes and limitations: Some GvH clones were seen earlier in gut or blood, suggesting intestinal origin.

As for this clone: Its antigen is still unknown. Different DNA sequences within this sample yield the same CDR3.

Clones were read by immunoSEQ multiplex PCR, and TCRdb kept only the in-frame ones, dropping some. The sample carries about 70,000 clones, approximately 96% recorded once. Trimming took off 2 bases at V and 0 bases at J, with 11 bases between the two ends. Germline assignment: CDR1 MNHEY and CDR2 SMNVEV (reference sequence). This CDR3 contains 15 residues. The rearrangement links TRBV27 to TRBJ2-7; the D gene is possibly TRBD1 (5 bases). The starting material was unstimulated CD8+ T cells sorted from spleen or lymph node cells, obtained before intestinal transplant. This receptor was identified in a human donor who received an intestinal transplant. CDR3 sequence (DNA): TGTGCCAGCAGTTTAGTACAGGCTAGCTCCTACGAGCAGTACTTC. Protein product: CASSLVQASSYEQYF.